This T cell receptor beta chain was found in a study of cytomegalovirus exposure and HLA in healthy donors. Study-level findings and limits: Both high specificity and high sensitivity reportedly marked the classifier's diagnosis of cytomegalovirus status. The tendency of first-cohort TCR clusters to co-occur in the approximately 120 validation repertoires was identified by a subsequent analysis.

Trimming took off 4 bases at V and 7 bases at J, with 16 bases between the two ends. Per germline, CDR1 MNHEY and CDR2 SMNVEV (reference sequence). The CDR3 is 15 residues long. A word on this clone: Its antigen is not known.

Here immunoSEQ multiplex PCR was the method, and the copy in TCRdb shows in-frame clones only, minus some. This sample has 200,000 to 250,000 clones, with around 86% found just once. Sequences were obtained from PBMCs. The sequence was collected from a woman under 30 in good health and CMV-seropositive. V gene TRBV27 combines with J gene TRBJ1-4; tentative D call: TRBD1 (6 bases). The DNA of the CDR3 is TGTGCCAGCAGTTCTGGGGGCCCTAGGCCTGAAAAACTGTTTTTT. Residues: CASSSGGPRPEKLFF.